A selection of T cell receptor beta chains follows, all from one sample in a study of CD8 T cells in Susac syndrome. TCRdb passed the immunoSEQ multiplex PCR reads through MiXCR, listing each CDR3 protein once. The sample has around 130,000 distinct CDR3 sequences; about 95% are singletons. The sample consisted of CD4+ T cells from PBMCs. These receptors were collected from a human donor in good health. Both conserved end residues are part of each CDR3. A D gene is named only where the DNA matches it firmly. Clone sizes are given selectively: once, few, many, or a class where the clone is expanded.

clone size: NA; D gene: NA; V gene: TRBV7-9; J gene: TRBJ1-3; CDR3 protein: CASSLRTGNTIYF; CDR3 DNA: TGTGCCAGCAGCTTGAGGACTGGAAACACCATATATTTT
clone size: NA; D gene: NA; V gene: TRBV24-1; J gene: TRBJ2-1; CDR3 protein: CATSDYEGREYNEQFF; CDR3 DNA: TGTGCCACCAGTGACTATGAGGGACGTGAATACAATGAGCAGTTCTTC
clone size: NA; D gene: NA; V gene: TRBV6-2/TRBV6-3; J gene: TRBJ2-2; CDR3 protein: CASSPGNTGELFF; CDR3 DNA: TGTGCCAGCAGTCCCGGGAACACCGGGGAGCTGTTTTTT
clone size: NA; D gene: NA; V gene: TRBV7-2; J gene: TRBJ2-3; CDR3 protein: CASSSGRGGSTDTQYF; CDR3 DNA: TGTGCCAGCAGCTCCGGAAGGGGGGGAAGCACAGATACGCAGTATTTT
clone size: NA; D gene: NA; V gene: TRBV6-1; J gene: TRBJ2-6; CDR3 protein: CASSEDSRGANVLTF; CDR3 DNA: TGTGCCAGCAGTGAGGATAGTAGGGGGGCCAACGTCCTGACTTTC
clone size: NA; D gene: NA; V gene: TRBV6-5; J gene: TRBJ2-5; CDR3 protein: CASSYPPSGENPYQETQYF; CDR3 DNA: TGTGCCAGCAGTTACCCACCGTCGGGCGAGAACCCTTACCAAGAGACCCAGTACTTC
clone size: NA; D gene: TRBD2; V gene: TRBV20-1; J gene: TRBJ2-5; CDR3 protein: CSARWRGETQYF; CDR3 DNA: TGCAGTGCTAGATGGCGGGGGGAGACCCAGTACTTC
clone size: NA; D gene: TRBD1; V gene: TRBV20-1; J gene: TRBJ2-3; CDR3 protein: CSWQQGVNPDTQYF; CDR3 DNA: TGCAGCTGGCAACAGGGGGTGAACCCAGATACGCAGTATTTT
clone size: NA; D gene: TRBD1; V gene: TRBV6-5; J gene: TRBJ2-4; CDR3 protein: CASSYDRGAGNIQYF; CDR3 DNA: TGTGCCAGCAGTTATGACAGGGGGGCCGGAAACATTCAGTACTTC
clone size: NA; D gene: TRBD2; V gene: TRBV12-3/TRBV12-4; J gene: TRBJ2-1; CDR3 protein: CASSPPEGGSKYEQFF; CDR3 DNA: TGTGCCAGCAGCCCCCCTGAGGGCGGGAGTAAGTATGAGCAGTTCTTC
clone size: NA; D gene: NA; V gene: TRBV18; J gene: TRBJ2-7; CDR3 protein: CASSPMGGAPYEQYF; CDR3 DNA: TGTGCCAGCTCACCAATGGGGGGCGCACCTTACGAGCAGTACTTC
clone size: NA; D gene: NA; V gene: TRBV28; J gene: TRBJ2-7; CDR3 protein: CASRSKGEQYF; CDR3 DNA: TGTGCCAGCCGATCAAAGGGCGAGCAGTACTTC
clone size: NA; D gene: NA; V gene: TRBV7-9; J gene: TRBJ1-1; CDR3 protein: CASSSPGGGTETEAFF; CDR3 DNA: TGTGCCAGCAGCTCCCCCGGAGGGGGAACAGAAACTGAAGCTTTCTTT
clone size: NA; D gene: NA; V gene: TRBV6-5; J gene: TRBJ2-7; CDR3 protein: CASSLTTGRPGSYEQYF; CDR3 DNA: TGTGCCAGCAGCCTTACTACTGGACGCCCTGGGTCCTACGAGCAGTACTTC
clone size: NA; D gene: TRBD1; V gene: TRBV29-1; J gene: TRBJ2-7; CDR3 protein: CSVESDRALGKQYF; CDR3 DNA: TGCAGCGTTGAGTCGGACAGGGCCCTCGGGAAGCAGTACTTC
clone size: NA; D gene: TRBD2; V gene: TRBV15; J gene: TRBJ2-2; CDR3 protein: CATSRVKTSGNTGELFF; CDR3 DNA: TGTGCCACCAGCAGAGTCAAGACTAGCGGGAACACCGGGGAGCTGTTTTTT
clone size: NA; D gene: NA; V gene: TRBV19; J gene: TRBJ2-6; CDR3 protein: CASSIGRFSGANVLTF; CDR3 DNA: TGTGCCAGTAGTATAGGGCGGTTCTCTGGGGCCAACGTCCTGACTTTC
clone size: NA; D gene: NA; V gene: TRBV7-8; J gene: TRBJ2-3; CDR3 protein: CASSLAFGTEGAQYF; CDR3 DNA: TGTGCCAGCAGCTTAGCGTTTGGAACAGAAGGGGCGCAGTATTTT
clone size: NA; D gene: TRBD2; V gene: TRBV10-2; J gene: TRBJ2-1; CDR3 protein: CAVNPGTSGNNEQFF; CDR3 DNA: TGCGCCGTCAATCCCGGGACTAGCGGCAACAATGAGCAGTTCTTC
clone size: NA; D gene: NA; V gene: TRBV2; J gene: TRBJ2-2; CDR3 protein: CASSVGWTDTGELFF; CDR3 DNA: TGTGCCAGCAGTGTTGGGTGGACAGACACCGGGGAGCTGTTTTTT
clone size: NA; D gene: NA; V gene: TRBV24-1; J gene: TRBJ2-3; CDR3 protein: CATSDPTQPTDTQYF; CDR3 DNA: TGTGCCACCAGTGATCCAACACAACCCACAGATACGCAGTATTTT
clone size: once; D gene: TRBD2; V gene: TRBV18; J gene: TRBJ2-1; CDR3 protein: CASSPRGTSGYEQFF; CDR3 DNA: TGTGCCAGCTCCCCCCGGGGGACTAGCGGGTATGAGCAGTTCTTC
clone size: NA; D gene: NA; V gene: TRBV29-1; J gene: TRBJ1-1; CDR3 protein: CSVVITQGTEAFF; CDR3 DNA: TGCAGCGTTGTGATCACCCAGGGGACTGAAGCTTTCTTT
clone size: NA; D gene: TRBD1; V gene: TRBV7-9; J gene: TRBJ2-3; CDR3 protein: CASRDRGADTQYF; CDR3 DNA: TGTGCCAGCAGGGACAGGGGCGCAGATACGCAGTATTTT
clone size: NA; D gene: TRBD1; V gene: TRBV6-5; J gene: TRBJ2-2; CDR3 protein: CASNRGVSGELFF; CDR3 DNA: TGTGCCAGCAACAGGGGAGTGTCCGGGGAGCTGTTTTTT
clone size: NA; D gene: NA; V gene: TRBV3-1; J gene: TRBJ1-1; CDR3 protein: CASSHQGAYTEAFF; CDR3 DNA: TGTGCCAGCAGCCATCAGGGCGCGTACACTGAAGCTTTCTTT
clone size: NA; D gene: TRBD1; V gene: TRBV19; J gene: TRBJ1-4; CDR3 protein: CASSIGGGDEKLFF; CDR3 DNA: TGTGCCAGTAGCATCGGAGGGGGCGATGAAAAACTGTTTTTT
clone size: NA; D gene: NA; V gene: TRBV6-2/TRBV6-3; J gene: TRBJ2-1; CDR3 protein: CASSPEEGGLDEQFF; CDR3 DNA: TGTGCCAGCAGTCCAGAGGAGGGTGGGTTGGATGAGCAGTTCTTC
clone size: NA; D gene: NA; V gene: TRBV29-1; J gene: TRBJ1-5; CDR3 protein: CSVADTSNQPQHF; CDR3 DNA: TGCAGCGTAGCGGACACAAGCAATCAGCCCCAGCATTTT
clone size: few; D gene: NA; V gene: TRBV5-1; J gene: TRBJ2-3; CDR3 protein: CASSLYGDTQYF; CDR3 DNA: TGCGCCAGCAGCTTGTACGGGGATACGCAGTATTTT
clone size: NA; D gene: NA; V gene: TRBV3-1; J gene: TRBJ1-2; CDR3 protein: CASSHRGGLYGYTF; CDR3 DNA: TGTGCCAGCAGCCATAGAGGAGGGCTTTATGGCTACACCTTC
clone size: NA; D gene: NA; V gene: TRBV7-2; J gene: TRBJ1-5; CDR3 protein: CASSLAHSNQPQHF; CDR3 DNA: TGTGCCAGCAGCTTAGCGCACAGCAATCAGCCCCAGCATTTT
clone size: NA; D gene: TRBD1; V gene: TRBV20-1; J gene: TRBJ1-5; CDR3 protein: CSARQGQGGNQPQHF; CDR3 DNA: TGCAGTGCTAGACAGGGACAGGGTGGCAATCAGCCCCAGCATTTT
clone size: NA; D gene: NA; V gene: TRBV7-2; J gene: TRBJ2-5; CDR3 protein: CASRMGVGETQYF; CDR3 DNA: TGTGCCAGCAGAATGGGGGTGGGAGAGACCCAGTACTTC
clone size: NA; D gene: TRBD1; V gene: TRBV9; J gene: TRBJ2-7; CDR3 protein: CASSAGQGGYEQYF; CDR3 DNA: TGTGCCAGCAGCGCTGGACAGGGGGGTTACGAGCAGTACTTC
clone size: once; D gene: NA; V gene: TRBV28; J gene: TRBJ1-5; CDR3 protein: CASSLEGQGNQPQHF; CDR3 DNA: TGTGCCAGCAGTTTGGAGGGGCAGGGCAATCAGCCCCAGCATTTT
clone size: NA; D gene: TRBD1; V gene: TRBV6-5; J gene: TRBJ1-2; CDR3 protein: CASSDPGQGFYGYTF; CDR3 DNA: TGTGCCAGCAGTGACCCGGGACAGGGCTTCTATGGCTACACCTTC
clone size: NA; D gene: TRBD1; V gene: TRBV3-1; J gene: TRBJ2-7; CDR3 protein: CASSRPSDRGVSYEQYF; CDR3 DNA: TGTGCCAGCAGCCGCCCCTCTGACAGGGGAGTCTCCTACGAGCAGTACTTC
clone size: NA; D gene: TRBD1; V gene: TRBV2; J gene: TRBJ1-2; CDR3 protein: CASTGTENYGYTF; CDR3 DNA: TGTGCCAGCACAGGGACAGAAAACTATGGCTACACCTTC